These T cell receptor beta chains were read from a single sample in a study of blood T cell repertoires in COVID-19. Data came from immunoSEQ multiplex PCR; TCRdb stores just in-frame clones and leaves some out. The sample shows around 54,000 clones, around 80% of them seen only once. Material: PBMCs or T cells enriched from blood (not recorded which). The origin of the receptors is a woman aged 50 to 65 with acute COVID-19. The CDR3 runs from the conserved cysteine through the conserved F or W. The D gene is left open where the match is weak. Not every row has a clone size; where given, it reads once, few, many or a size class.

clone size,V gene,D gene,J gene,CDR3 DNA,CDR3 protein
.,TRBV30,.,TRBJ2-7,TGTGCCTGGGTGCCCGGGACAAGGTTTGCCCACGAGCAGTACTTC,CAWVPGTRFAHEQYF
.,TRBV3-1/TRBV3-2,TRBD2,TRBJ2-1,TGTGCCAGCAGCGAGCGGACTAGCGGGTTTTACAATGAGCAGTTCTTC,CASSERTSGFYNEQFF
.,TRBV5-1,TRBD2,TRBJ2-3,TGCGCCAGCAGCTTGGGTGGACTAGCGGGGGGGCCCCGCACAGATACGCAGTATTTT,CASSLGGLAGGPRTDTQYF
.,TRBV6-5,TRBD1,TRBJ1-1,TGTGCCAGCAGTCCCACGCCCAGGGGGTACACTGAAGCTTTCTTT,CASSPTPRGYTEAFF
.,TRBV2,TRBD1,TRBJ1-5,TGTGCCAGCAGTTGGAGCGGGACAGGGGGCGGACAGCCCCAGCATTTT,CASSWSGTGGGQPQHF
.,TRBV5-5,.,TRBJ1-2,TGTGCCAGCAGCTTGGTCGCCGCGGCTTCAGGGGTGTATCACTATGGCTACACCTTC,CASSLVAAASGVYHYGYTF
.,TRBV2,TRBD1,TRBJ1-6,TGTGCCAGCAGTGAATCCGGGGGACAGATGAATTCACCCCTCCACTTT,CASSESGGQMNSPLHF
.,TRBV11-3,.,TRBJ2-3,TGTGCCAGCAGCCTAGTAGAAGATACGCAGTATTTT,CASSLVEDTQYF
.,TRBV4-1,TRBD2,TRBJ2-2,TGCGCCAGCAGACTAGCGGGGGCGGGTAGCGGGGAGCTGTTTTTT,CASRLAGAGSGELFF
once,TRBV5-4,TRBD1,TRBJ1-6,TGTGCCAGCAGCCGACAGGGTAATTCACCCCTCCACTTT,CASSRQGNSPLHF
.,TRBV6-5,.,TRBJ2-7,TGTGCCAGCAGTTACGATCCTAGCGTTGGCGAGCAGTACTTC,CASSYDPSVGEQYF
many,TRBV12-5,TRBD1,TRBJ1-2,TGTGCTAGTGGTTTGCATTTGCCGGAGACAGGGGTTTTAGGCTACACCTTC,CASGLHLPETGVLGYTF
.,TRBV5-1,TRBD2,TRBJ2-3,TGCGCCAGCAGCTTACCTTCGTCGGGACTACGGATCACAGATACGCAGTATTTT,CASSLPSSGLRITDTQYF
.,TRBV7-2,TRBD1,TRBJ1-3,TGTGCCAGCAGCTTAGGGGATGGGACAGGGTATCTTGGAAACACCATATATTTT,CASSLGDGTGYLGNTIYF
.,TRBV7-3,.,TRBJ2-1,TGTGCCAGCAGCCCCGAGCCAGAGCGCTCCTACAATGAGCAGTTCTTC,CASSPEPERSYNEQFF
once,TRBV28,.,TRBJ1-6,TGTGCCAGCAGTTTAAGTCAGGCGAATTCACCCCTCCACTTT,CASSLSQANSPLHF
.,TRBV5-1,.,TRBJ1-4,TGCGCCAGCAGCATAACCCCGGGGGGCAGCAATGAAAAACTGTTTTTT,CASSITPGGSNEKLFF
.,TRBV19,TRBD1,TRBJ2-1,TGTGCCAGTAGTCCCGGGACAGGGAGTTACAATGAGCAGTTCTTC,CASSPGTGSYNEQFF
.,TRBV5-1,.,TRBJ1-4,TGCGCCAGCAGCTTGAGAGACTATGAAAAACTGTTTTTT,CASSLRDYEKLFF
.,TRBV2,TRBD1,TRBJ2-4,TGTGCCAGCAACAGGGGGGCCAAAAACATTCAGTACTTC,CASNRGAKNIQYF
.,TRBV7-7,TRBD1,TRBJ2-7,TGTGCTAGCAGCAGGAGGGGGACAGGCGCTATATACGAGCAGTACTTC,CASSRRGTGAIYEQYF
.,TRBV14,.,TRBJ2-7,TGTGCCAGCAGCCGGGGCGGGGTTCGCGACGAGCAGTACTTC,CASSRGGVRDEQYF
few,TRBV10-3,TRBD1,TRBJ2-1,TGTGCCATCAGTGCCCTGGACAGGAGCTCCTACAATGAGCAGTTCTTC,CAISALDRSSYNEQFF
.,TRBV6-5,.,TRBJ1-5,TGTGCCAGCAGTTCGTGGGAGGGAAGCAATCAGCCCCAGCATTTT,CASSSWEGSNQPQHF
.,TRBV5-1,TRBD1,TRBJ1-2,TGCGCCAGCAGCACAACCGGGACAGGAAGTAACTATGGCTACACCTTC,CASSTTGTGSNYGYTF
.,TRBV5-8,TRBD1,TRBJ1-2,TGTGCCAGCAGCACCTACCAGGGGGGCGTCTATGGCTACACCTTC,CASSTYQGGVYGYTF
.,TRBV6-5,TRBD1,TRBJ1-1,TGTGCCAGCGGGGACAGGGGGCGGACCACTGAAGCTTTCTTT,CASGDRGRTTEAFF
few,TRBV7-6,TRBD2,TRBJ2-5,TGTGCCAGCAGACCATTTAGCGGGGGTGATGGAGAGACCCAGTACTTC,CASRPFSGGDGETQYF
.,TRBV30,TRBD1,TRBJ1-5,TGTGCCTGGAGCCTCGGACAGGCCCTTCATCATCAGCCCCAGCATTTT,CAWSLGQALHHQPQHF
.,TRBV27,.,TRBJ1-6,TGTGCCAGCAGTTTCCGGACAGACAGGACCAGGAATTCACCCCTCCACTTT,CASSFRTDRTRNSPLHF
.,TRBV27,.,TRBJ1-1,TGTGCCAGCAGCGCCTGGGGGGGGCGAAGTGAAGCTTTCTTT,CASSAWGGRSEAFF
.,TRBV12-3/TRBV12-4,.,TRBJ1-5,TGTGCCAGCAGTACAGGGTCGAAACAGCCCCAGCATTTT,CASSTGSKQPQHF
.,TRBV5-4,TRBD1,TRBJ1-2,TGTGCCAGCACCGAAAAGACAGGGGTAAACTATGGCTACACCTTC,CASTEKTGVNYGYTF
once,TRBV10-3,TRBD2,TRBJ2-1,TGTGCCATCAGTGAATTCCCGCCTAGCGGGACTAATGAGCAGTTCTTC,CAISEFPPSGTNEQFF
once,TRBV21-1,.,TRBJ1-2,TGTGCCAGCAGCCCAGGGTATCAACGAGGCTACACCTTC,CASSPGYQRGYTF
.,TRBV18,.,TRBJ1-2,TGTGCCAGCTCAGAGGGGGTAGACTATGGCTACACCTTC,CASSEGVDYGYTF
.,TRBV5-1,.,TRBJ1-6,TGCGCCAGCAGCTTGGACTCCGCGGCGGGGTTTCGGGCCTATAATTCACCCCTCCACTTT,CASSLDSAAGFRAYNSPLHF
.,TRBV19,TRBD1,TRBJ1-2,TGTGCCAGCCTAAGACCGGGACAGGGCCTGTATGGCTACACCTTC,CASLRPGQGLYGYTF
.,TRBV6-5,.,TRBJ2-2,TGTGCCAGCAGGCCAGTACAGAACACCGGGGAGCTGTTTTTT,CASRPVQNTGELFF
.,TRBV3-1/TRBV3-2,.,TRBJ1-1,TGTGCCAGCAGTCTCCTTCCGGGACAAGGAAACACTGAAGCTTTCTTT,CASSLLPGQGNTEAFF
once,TRBV18,.,TRBJ1-4,TGTGCCAGCTCACCACGGGCAGCAGCAACTAATGAAAAACTGTTTTTT,CASSPRAAATNEKLFF